This record covers a single TCR beta chain. The antigen remains undetermined. This record comes from a study of identifying expanded T cells in peripheral blood. The study's findings and limits: Two-week clone count variance significantly increased as total template count grew. Over two and four weeks, about 16 and 19 clones changed, versus more than 1 between replicates.

Collection occurred without any documented infections or immune events in donors. Only in-frame clones appear in the TCRdb table, and some are missing; sequencing was by immunoSEQ multiplex PCR. The data hold under 70,000 clones, with more than 75% observed a single time. Germline CDR1 reads SGHDN; CDR2 reads FVKESK. V was trimmed by 4 bases and J by 4 bases, leaving 17 bases between them. The CDR3 covers 15 residues. The sequence was obtained from a person aged 18-70 years in good health. The sample consisted of blood. The chain joins TRBV14 to TRBJ2-7; D might be TRBD1 (7 bases). CDR3 DNA sequence: TGTGCCAGCAGCCCCCCCGGGGGACAGAAATACGAGCAGTACTTC. It yields the protein CASSPPGGQKYEQYF.